The clone carrying this TCR beta chain was found once. Study processing details: Cell counts per sample came from amplifying reference gene primers. Using immunoSEQ multiplex PCR, the repertoire was profiled, and TCRdb retains in-frame clones only, with some absent. The V and J calls and clone size are taken from that table; D and trimming were inferred from the DNA. The sample lists about 280,000 clones; around 88% were seen once. The length of the CDR3 is 13 residues. Germline trimming cut 4 bases from V and 6 bases from J; bases unmatched to any gene: 4. These data are taken from a study of blood T cell repertoires in COVID-19. Study background: COVID-19 samples, acute and convalescent, were from the United States, Italy and Spain.

This sequence originates from a middle-aged woman who had recovered from COVID-19. Source material: PBMCs or T cells enriched from blood (not recorded which). The chain links TRBV12-3 or TRBV12-4 to TRBJ2-7; 9 bases agree with TRBD2. As DNA, the CDR3 is TGTGCCAGCAGTTCGACTAGCGGTTCCGAGCAGTACTTC. Residues: CASSSTSGSEQYF.